This T cell receptor (beta chain) was recorded in a study of Graves' ophthalmopathy and Graves' hyperthyroidism. Study conclusions and caveats: Discrimination between ophthalmopathy and stable hyperthyroidism by a 13-signature model showed roughly 85% sensitivity and almost 83% specificity. With a specificity of under 85% and a sensitivity of over 65%, the model predicted ophthalmopathy progression.

For repertoire sequencing, the TCR beta CDR3 regions were amplified from RNA transcripts. In the first round, RT-PCR was carried out with HTBI primers, and a multiplex PCR formed the second round. TCRdb re-analysed the multiplex PCR reads in MiXCR, keeping a single row per CDR3 protein. The top ten clones hold about 9.3% of a sample with about 210,000 distinct CDR3 sequences, over 25% of them seen once. Additional autoimmune diseases, uncontrolled infections, pregnancy or lactation disqualified patients. Clinical symptoms and serum thyroxine were used for diagnosis; TRAb, thyroid ultrasound and orbital computed tomography were also relied on. V was trimmed by 1 base and J by 5 bases, leaving 9 bases between them. CDR1 and CDR2 from the germline V gene are LGHNA and YNFKEQ. The CDR3 totals 13 residues. For this clonotype: Antigen specificity is unknown.

V and J are TRBV4-2 and TRBJ2-7; D may be TRBD1 (5 bases). This TCR derives from a man in his fifties or sixties with Graves' ophthalmopathy. The sequencing sample was made of peripheral blood. This CDR3 is CASSQVWGDEQYF. The CDR3 nucleotides read TGTGCCAGCAGCCAAGTGTGGGGCGACGAGCAGTACTTC.